This TCR beta chain was retrieved from a study of blood T cell repertoires in COVID-19. Across the study: Samples taken during acute and convalescent COVID-19 were collected in the United States, Italy and Spain. Sample material is recorded as cDNA or gDNA derived from T cells, B-cell-depleted T cells, or PBMCs.

V was clipped by 4 bases and J by 2 bases; unmatched bases: 4. Germline CDR1 and CDR2: LGHDT and YNNKEL (reference sequence). The CDR3 spans 14 residues. During active infection, Seattle patients enrolled and were then monitored through disease. As handled by the study authors: Nucleated cell number was recorded as an estimate derived from reference gene primer amplification. Here immunoSEQ multiplex PCR was the method, and the copy in TCRdb shows in-frame clones only, minus some. That table furnishes V, J and clone size, whereas the DNA furnished D and trimming. The repertoire holds around 230,000 clones, 85% to 90% seen once, with roughly 12% in the top ten.

This clonotype was sampled from a man aged 50 to 59 with COVID-19, enrolled during active disease. The chain carries TRBV3-1 (or the pseudogene TRBV3-2) and TRBJ1-2; TRBD1 matches 7 bases. The source material was peripheral blood. This CDR3 reads CASSLPGQNYGYTF. The CDR3 DNA follows: TGTGCCAGCAGCCTCCCGGGACAGAACTATGGCTACACCTTC.